A selection of T cell receptor beta chains follows, all from one sample in a study of beta chain features in type 1 diabetes. The protocol was immunoSEQ multiplex PCR, while the TCRdb copy is restricted to in-frame clones and leaves out a portion. The table shows some 230,000 clones, with around 9.6% occurring only once. Sequencing input: naive CD4+ T cells from blood. These receptors were obtained from a woman aged 18-29 years in good health. Each CDR3 is given without its conserved first and last residue. Each record gives: V gene, clone size, CDR3 protein. A row's size may be missing; if present it is once, few, many or a size class.

>TRBV30|few
AWRQADWGYT
>TRBV6-1|-
ASSLGDWRTDTQY
>TRBV7-2|-
ASSLDRTGANVLT
>TRBV18|-
ASSPLAGGDNEQF
>TRBV5-1|few
ASSLEGVGNTEAF
>TRBV9|-
ASSVATRGYEQY
>TRBV6-6|-
AIQGHSGANVLT
>TRBV28|few
ASSLGQQPQH
>TRBV30|-
AWTYTEAF
>TRBV11-2|few
ASRRPGHPVLT
>TRBV4-2|-
ASSQDESPREGPDTQY
>TRBV20-1|-
SAKSGYEQF
>TRBV27|few
ASSPGQGLTGANVLT
>TRBV7-2|-
ASSEDRNYGYT
>TRBV5-1|few
ASSTPQGINTEAF